These 7 T cell receptor beta chains were all obtained from the same sample, sequenced in a study of OX40 agonist ivuxolimab in advanced cancers. Assay used: immunoSEQ multiplex PCR; TCRdb lists only in-frame clones, some missing. This sample has 60,000 to 85,000 clones, with over 70% found just once. The sequencing used CD4+ or CD8+ T cells sorted from blood, collected in a trial of the OX40 agonist ivuxolimab. All receptors derive from an adult with an advanced solid tumor such as melanoma, head and neck, liver or kidney cancer.

The chain recombines TRBV2 with TRBJ1-5; possibly TRBD1 for D (6 bases). Germline V gene sequence: CDR1 SNHLY, CDR2 FYNNEI. Trimming took 1 base from V and 0 from J, leaving 7 bases between them. The CDR3 totals 15 residues. The DNA of the CDR3 is TGTGCCAGCAGTGAAGGACAGGTTAGCAATCAGCCCCAGCATTTT. Its protein product is CASSEGQVSNQPQHF.

This clone was picked up one time. The genes are TRBV10-1 and TRBJ2-1, with D perhaps matching TRBD2 (6 bases). This CDR3 is 15 amino acids long. Germline V CDR1 and CDR2: WNHNN, SYGVQD (reference sequence). Trimming removed 4 bases from V and 5 bases from J, with 15 bases in between. The CDR3 DNA reads TGCGCCAGCAGTGGGGGGTCCGGGGGTGACAATGAGCAGTTCTTC. Translating gives CASSGGSGGDNEQFF.

This chain uses TRBV5-1 with TRBJ1-1; tentatively, D is TRBD1 (6 bases). This CDR3 has 15 residues. Deletions cut 2 bases from V and 0 bases from J, with 11 bases between. Germline CDR1 is SGHRS and CDR2 is YFSETQ. DNA of the CDR3: TGCGCCAGCAGCTTCCCGGACAGAGTGAACACTGAAGCTTTCTTT. It codes for CASSFPDRVNTEAFF.

The rearrangement uses TRBV5-1 and TRBJ2-3; D is uncertain. The CDR3 is 17 residues long. In germline, CDR1 is SGHRS, CDR2 YFSETQ. V lost 4 bases and J lost 4, with 22 bases in between. The CDR3 bases are TGCGCCAGCAGCCAACGACCCCCTGGCGGCTCAGCAGATACGCAGTATTTT. This translates into CASSQRPPGGSADTQYF.

This clone showed up just once. This sequence joins TRBV7-5 and TRBJ2-5; the D call TRBD1 from the table was never checked on the DNA. TRBV7-5 is reported as a pseudogene. The CDR3 loop spans 14 amino acids. The DNA of the CDR3 is TGTGTCAGAAGTTGGACATTCCGGCAAGAGACCCAGTACTTC. This encodes CVRSWTFRQETQYF.

The chain employs TRBV6-1 and TRBJ1-5; 11 positions agree with TRBD1. CDR3 length: 15 residues. Germline-derived CDR1 and CDR2 are MNHNS and SASEGT. J lost 5 bases, V lost 6 bases, and 6 bases had no gene match. The CDR3 region is CASSHGQGAYQPQHF. In DNA, the CDR3 is TGTGCCAGCAGCCACGGACAGGGGGCTTATCAGCCCCAGCATTTT.

This clone occurred a few times. This chain joins TRBV6-5 and TRBJ2-7, with D uncertain. Germline CDR1 and CDR2: MNHEY and SVGAGI. The CDR3 extends over 15 amino acids. V was shortened by 0 bases and J by 2 bases, with 11 bases between the two germline ends. CDR3 bases: TGTGCCAGCAGTTACTCGAGCAGGAAGACCTACGAGCAGTACTTC. Its translation is CASSYSSRKTYEQYF.